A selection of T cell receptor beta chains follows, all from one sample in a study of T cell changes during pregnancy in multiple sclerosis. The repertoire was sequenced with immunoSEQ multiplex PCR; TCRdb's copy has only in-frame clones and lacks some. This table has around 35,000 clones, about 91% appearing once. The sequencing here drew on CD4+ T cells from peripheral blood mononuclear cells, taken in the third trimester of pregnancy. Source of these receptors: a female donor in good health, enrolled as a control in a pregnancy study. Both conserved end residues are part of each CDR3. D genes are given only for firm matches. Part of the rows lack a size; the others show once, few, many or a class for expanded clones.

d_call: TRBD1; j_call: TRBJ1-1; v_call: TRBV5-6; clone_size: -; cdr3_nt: TGTGCCAGCAGCCCCAGGGGACAGCCTCGGAACACTGAAGCTTTCTTT; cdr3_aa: CASSPRGQPRNTEAFF
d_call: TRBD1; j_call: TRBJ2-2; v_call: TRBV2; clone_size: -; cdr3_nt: TGTGCCAGCAGAGGACAGGTCCTCACCGGGGAGCTGTTTTTT; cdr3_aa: CASRGQVLTGELFF
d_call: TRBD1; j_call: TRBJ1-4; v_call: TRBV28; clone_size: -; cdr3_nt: TGTGCCAGCAGTGACAACAGGGGGTTGAGTGAAAAACTGTTTTTT; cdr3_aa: CASSDNRGLSEKLFF
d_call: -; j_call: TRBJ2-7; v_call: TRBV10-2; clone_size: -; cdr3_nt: TGCGCCAGCAGTGAGCATCTAATTGGTCCCCACGAGCAGTACTTC; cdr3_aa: CASSEHLIGPHEQYF
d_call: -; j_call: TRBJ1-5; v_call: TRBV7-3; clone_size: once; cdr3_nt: TGTGCCAGCAGCTCCCAACATGGTCAGCCCCAGCATTTT; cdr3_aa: CASSSQHGQPQHF
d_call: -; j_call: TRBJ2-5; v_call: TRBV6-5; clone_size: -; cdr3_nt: TGTGCCAGCAGTTACTCGGACACACAAGAGACCCAGTACTTC; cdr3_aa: CASSYSDTQETQYF
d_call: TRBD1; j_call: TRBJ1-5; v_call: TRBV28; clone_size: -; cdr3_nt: TGTGCCAGCAGTTTCACGGACAGGGCTTCCAATCAGCCCCAGCATTTT; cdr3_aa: CASSFTDRASNQPQHF
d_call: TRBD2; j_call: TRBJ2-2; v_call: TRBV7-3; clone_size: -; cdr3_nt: TGTGCCAGCAGCCAAAGCGGGGGGGCTTCAACCGGGGAGCTGTTTTTT; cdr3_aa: CASSQSGGASTGELFF
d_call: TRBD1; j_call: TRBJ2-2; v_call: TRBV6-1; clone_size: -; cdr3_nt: TGTGCCAGCCTAATGGACAGGGGCAAGTCCGGGGAGCTGTTTTTT; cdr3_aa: CASLMDRGKSGELFF
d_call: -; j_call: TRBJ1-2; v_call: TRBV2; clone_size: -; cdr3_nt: TGTGCCAGCACTAGAACTGGAAACTATGGCTACACCTTC; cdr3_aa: CASTRTGNYGYTF
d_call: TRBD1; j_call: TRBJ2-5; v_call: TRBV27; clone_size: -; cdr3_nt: TGTGCCAGCAGCCAACCAGGGGGCCAAGAGACCCAGTACTTC; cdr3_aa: CASSQPGGQETQYF
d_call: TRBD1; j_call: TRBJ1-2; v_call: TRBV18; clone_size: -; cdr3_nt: TGTGCCAGCTCACCACGACAGGGGACTTATGGCTACACCTTC; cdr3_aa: CASSPRQGTYGYTF
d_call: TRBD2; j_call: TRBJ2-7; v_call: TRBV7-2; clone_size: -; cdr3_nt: TGTGCCAGCAGCCGCCGCAGAGCGGGGGTCGGGGACGAGCAGTACTTC; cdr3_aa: CASSRRRAGVGDEQYF
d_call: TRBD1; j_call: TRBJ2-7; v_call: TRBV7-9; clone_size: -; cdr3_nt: TGTGCCAGCAGCTATCCCCAGGGGGTCATCCACGAGCAGTACTTC; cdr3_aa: CASSYPQGVIHEQYF
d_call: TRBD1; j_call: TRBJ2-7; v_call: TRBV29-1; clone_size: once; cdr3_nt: TGCAGCGTTACCTTAGGACAGGGGGCTGGCGAGCAGTACTTC; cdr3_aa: CSVTLGQGAGEQYF
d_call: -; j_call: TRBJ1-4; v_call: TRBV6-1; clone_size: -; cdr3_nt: TGTGCCAGCAGTGAACGAGGGAGTGTTGAAAAACTGTTTTTT; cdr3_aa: CASSERGSVEKLFF
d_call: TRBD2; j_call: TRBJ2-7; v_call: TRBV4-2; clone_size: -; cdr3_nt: TGTGCCAGCAGCCAAGCGGGGGGGCCCTCCGAGCAGTACTTC; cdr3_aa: CASSQAGGPSEQYF
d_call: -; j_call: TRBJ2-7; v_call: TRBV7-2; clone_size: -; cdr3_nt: TGTGCCAGCAGCTCCCAGGGAAGCGAGCAGTACTTC; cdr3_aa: CASSSQGSEQYF
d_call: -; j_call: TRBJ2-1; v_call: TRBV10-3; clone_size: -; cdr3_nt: TGTGCCACCGGGGCCTACAATGAGCAGTTCTTC; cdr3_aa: CATGAYNEQFF
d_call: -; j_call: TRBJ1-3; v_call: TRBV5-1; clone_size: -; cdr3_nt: TGCGCCAGCTACCCTGACCCGGGGGTTGGAAACACCATATATTTT; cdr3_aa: CASYPDPGVGNTIYF
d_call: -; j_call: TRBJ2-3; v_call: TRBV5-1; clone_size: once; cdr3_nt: TGCGCCAGCAGCTTGGAGTTCGGGAACACAGATACGCAGTATTTT; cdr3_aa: CASSLEFGNTDTQYF
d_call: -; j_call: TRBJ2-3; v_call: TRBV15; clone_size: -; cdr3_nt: TGTGCCACCAGCAGAGATCGAAACAGTCACACAGATACGCAGTATTTT; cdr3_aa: CATSRDRNSHTDTQYF
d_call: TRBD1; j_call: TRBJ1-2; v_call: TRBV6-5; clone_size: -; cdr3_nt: TGTGCCAGCAGTTTTCGGCGGACAGGCGGTGGCTACACCTTC; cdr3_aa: CASSFRRTGGGYTF
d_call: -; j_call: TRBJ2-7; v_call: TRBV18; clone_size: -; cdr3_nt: TGTGCCAGCTCGCTGGCGGAGGCCTACGAGCAGTACTTC; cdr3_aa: CASSLAEAYEQYF
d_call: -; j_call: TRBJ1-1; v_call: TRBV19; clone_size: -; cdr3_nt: TGTGCCAGTAGTATTACCGGGACACGAGCTGAAGCTTTCTTT; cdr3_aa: CASSITGTRAEAFF
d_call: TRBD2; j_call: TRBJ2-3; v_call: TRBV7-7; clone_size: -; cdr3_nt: TGTGCTAGCAGCCCCGCTGTAGCGGGGGGGCGCGATACGCAGTATTTT; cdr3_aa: CASSPAVAGGRDTQYF
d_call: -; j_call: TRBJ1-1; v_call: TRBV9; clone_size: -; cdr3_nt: TGTGCCAGCAGCGCCGGACGACAGGTGGGGACTGAAGCTTTCTTT; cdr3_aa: CASSAGRQVGTEAFF
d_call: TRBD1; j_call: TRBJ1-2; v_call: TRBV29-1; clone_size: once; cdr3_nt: TGCAGCGTTGAGAACAGGGGGGGGAACTATGGCTACACCTTC; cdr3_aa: CSVENRGGNYGYTF
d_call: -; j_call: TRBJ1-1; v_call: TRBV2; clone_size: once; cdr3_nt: TGTGCCAGCAGCGAAACCCAGGAGTTAGGGGGGAACACTGAAGCTTTCTTT; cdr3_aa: CASSETQELGGNTEAFF
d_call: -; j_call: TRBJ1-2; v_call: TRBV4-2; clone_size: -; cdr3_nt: TGTGCCAGCAGCCAAGAGAACGTTCAGGGGCGCTACACCTTC; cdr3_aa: CASSQENVQGRYTF
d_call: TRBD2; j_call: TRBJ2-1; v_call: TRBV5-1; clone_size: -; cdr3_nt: TGCGCCAGCAGCTTCGGAGCGGGGGGGTCCCGAGATGAGCAGTTCTTC; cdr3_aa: CASSFGAGGSRDEQFF
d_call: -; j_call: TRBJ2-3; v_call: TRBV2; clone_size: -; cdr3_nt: TGTGCCAGCAGTGGGGTGGCGGCGGATACGCAGTATTTT; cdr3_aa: CASSGVAADTQYF
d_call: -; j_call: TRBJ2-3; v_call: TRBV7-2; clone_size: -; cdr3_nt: TGTGCCAGCAGCCCGACTAGGGGAGATACGCAGTATTTT; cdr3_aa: CASSPTRGDTQYF
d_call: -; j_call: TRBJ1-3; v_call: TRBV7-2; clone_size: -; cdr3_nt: TGTGCCAGCAGCGTAGGACACTTCTCTGGAAACACCATATATTTT; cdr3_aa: CASSVGHFSGNTIYF
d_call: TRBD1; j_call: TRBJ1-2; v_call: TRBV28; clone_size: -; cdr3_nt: TGTGCCAGCGGGGACAGGGGGGATGGCTACACCTTC; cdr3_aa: CASGDRGDGYTF
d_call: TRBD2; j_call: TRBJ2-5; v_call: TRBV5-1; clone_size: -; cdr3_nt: TGCGCCAGCAGCACGGGAGGGGCCGAGACCCAGTACTTC; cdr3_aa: CASSTGGAETQYF
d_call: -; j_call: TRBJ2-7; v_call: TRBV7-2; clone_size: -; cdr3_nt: TGTGCCAGCAGCTTATATGCCCGGACAGCTACCTACGAGCAGTACTTC; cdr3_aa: CASSLYARTATYEQYF
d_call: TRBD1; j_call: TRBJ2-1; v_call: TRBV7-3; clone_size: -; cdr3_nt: TGTGCCAGCAGCTTGGACAGGAACAATGAGCAGTTCTTC; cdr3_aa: CASSLDRNNEQFF
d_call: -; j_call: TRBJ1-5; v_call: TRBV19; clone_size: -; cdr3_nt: TGTGCCAGTTGCGGGGTTTATAGCAATCAGCCCCAGCATTTT; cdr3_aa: CASCGVYSNQPQHF
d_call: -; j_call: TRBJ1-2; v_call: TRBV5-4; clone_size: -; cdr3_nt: TGTGCCAGCAGCTTGGCCGGGGGGCAATTGGGTGGCTACACCTTC; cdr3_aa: CASSLAGGQLGGYTF
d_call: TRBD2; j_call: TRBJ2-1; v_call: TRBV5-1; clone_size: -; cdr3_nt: TGCGCCAGCAGCGGCCCTAGCGGCACTCCTAGGGATGAGCAGTTCTTC; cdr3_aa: CASSGPSGTPRDEQFF
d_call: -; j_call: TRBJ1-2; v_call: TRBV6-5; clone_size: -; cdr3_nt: TGTGCCAGCAGGCGGGGCGGTGATAACTATGGCTACACCTTC; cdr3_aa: CASRRGGDNYGYTF
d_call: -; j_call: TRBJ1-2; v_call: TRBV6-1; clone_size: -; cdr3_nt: TGTGCCAGTACGAGGGCTTCAAATTCTAACTATGGCTACACCTTC; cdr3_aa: CASTRASNSNYGYTF
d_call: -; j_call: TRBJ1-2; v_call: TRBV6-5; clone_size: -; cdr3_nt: TGTGCCAGCAGTGACACAGAGGGCGGCTACACCTTC; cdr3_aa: CASSDTEGGYTF
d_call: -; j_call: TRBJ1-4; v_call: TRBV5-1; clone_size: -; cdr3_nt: TGCGCCAGCAGGGCGGGACCGGCGACTAATGAAAAACTGTTTTTT; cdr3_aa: CASRAGPATNEKLFF
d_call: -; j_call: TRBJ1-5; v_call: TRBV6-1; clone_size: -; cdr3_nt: TGTGCCAGCATCGCGGACGGGGGATTCAATCAGCCCCAGCATTTT; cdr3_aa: CASIADGGFNQPQHF
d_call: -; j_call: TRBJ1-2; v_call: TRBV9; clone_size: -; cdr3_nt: TGTGCCAGCAGCGTAGAACAGGGTTATGGCTACACCTTC; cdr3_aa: CASSVEQGYGYTF
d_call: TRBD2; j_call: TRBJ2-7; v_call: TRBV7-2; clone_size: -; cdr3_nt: TGTGCCAGCAGCTTAGGGGGGACTAGCGTCTCCTACGAGCAGTACTTC; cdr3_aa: CASSLGGTSVSYEQYF
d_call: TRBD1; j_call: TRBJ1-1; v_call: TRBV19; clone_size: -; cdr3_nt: TGTGCCAGTAGGGGGGACAGGTTGAACACTGAAGCTTTCTTT; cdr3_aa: CASRGDRLNTEAFF
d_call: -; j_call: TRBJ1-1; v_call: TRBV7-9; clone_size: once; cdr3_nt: TGTGCCAGCAGCCCAGGGAGGGGAAACACTGAAGCTTTCTTT; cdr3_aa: CASSPGRGNTEAFF
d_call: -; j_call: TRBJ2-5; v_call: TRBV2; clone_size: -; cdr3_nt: TGTGCCAGCATGTTGCAGGGGTGGGAGACCCAGTACTTC; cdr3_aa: CASMLQGWETQYF
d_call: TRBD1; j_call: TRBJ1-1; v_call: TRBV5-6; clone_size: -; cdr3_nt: TGTGCCAGCAGCGAGACAGGGCCCAACACTGAAGCTTTCTTT; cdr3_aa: CASSETGPNTEAFF
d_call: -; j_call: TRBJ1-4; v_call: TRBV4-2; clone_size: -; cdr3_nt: TGTGCCAGCAACCCGGCGGGTCTGGGCGAAAAACTGTTTTTT; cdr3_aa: CASNPAGLGEKLFF
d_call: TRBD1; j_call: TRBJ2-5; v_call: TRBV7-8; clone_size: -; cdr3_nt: TGTGCCAGCAGCCCCGACCGGGACAGGGAAGAGACCCAGTACTTC; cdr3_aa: CASSPDRDREETQYF
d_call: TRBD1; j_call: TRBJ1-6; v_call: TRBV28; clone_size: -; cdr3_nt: TGTGCCAGCCAGTTTATGACAGGGCAGGGTAATTCACCCCTCCACTTT; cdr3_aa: CASQFMTGQGNSPLHF
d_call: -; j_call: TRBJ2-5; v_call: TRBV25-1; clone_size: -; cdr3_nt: TGTGCCAGCAGTGATAGGGGGGGAAAGAGCCAAGAGACCCAGTACTTC; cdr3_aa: CASSDRGGKSQETQYF
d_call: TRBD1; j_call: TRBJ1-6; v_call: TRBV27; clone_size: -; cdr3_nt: TGTGCCAGCAGTTTTTCTACAGGGGGAAATTCACCCCTCCACTTT; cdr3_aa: CASSFSTGGNSPLHF